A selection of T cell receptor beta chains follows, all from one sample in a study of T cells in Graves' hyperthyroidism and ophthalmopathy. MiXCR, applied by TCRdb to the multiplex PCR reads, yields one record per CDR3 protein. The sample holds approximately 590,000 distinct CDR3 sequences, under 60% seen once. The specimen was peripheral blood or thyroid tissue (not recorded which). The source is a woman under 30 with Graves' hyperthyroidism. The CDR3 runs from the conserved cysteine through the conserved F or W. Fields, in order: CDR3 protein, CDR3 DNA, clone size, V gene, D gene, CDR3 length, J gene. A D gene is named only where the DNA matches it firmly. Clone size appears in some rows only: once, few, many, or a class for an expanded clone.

CDR3: CASSVGGGGNTEAFF
DNA: TGTGCCAGCAGCGTTGGAGGGGGGGGGAACACTGAAGCTTTCTTT
size: once
V: TRBV7-3
D: -
length: 15
J: TRBJ1-1

CDR3: CASSTHNLAGGTIYEQYF
DNA: TGTGCCAGCAGTACCCACAACCTAGCGGGAGGTACTATCTACGAGCAGTACTTC
size: -
V: TRBV2
D: TRBD2
length: 18
J: TRBJ2-7

CDR3: CASIDRGSGANVLTF
DNA: TGTGCCAGCATAGACAGGGGGTCTGGGGCCAACGTCCTGACTTTC
size: -
V: TRBV2
D: TRBD1
length: 15
J: TRBJ2-6

CDR3: CASSLSGEQPQHF
DNA: TGCGCCAGCAGCTTGAGCGGGGAACAGCCCCAGCATTTT
size: -
V: TRBV5-1
D: -
length: 13
J: TRBJ1-5

CDR3: CAISDLGSGYTF
DNA: TGTGCCATCAGTGATCTCGGGTCGGGCTACACCTTC
size: -
V: TRBV10-3
D: -
length: 12
J: TRBJ1-2

CDR3: CASSQGGQASSGNTIYF
DNA: TGTGCCAGCAGCCAAGGTGGACAGGCCAGCTCTGGAAACACCATATATTTT
size: -
V: TRBV2
D: TRBD1
length: 17
J: TRBJ1-3

CDR3: CATSDGQANTEAFF
DNA: TGTGCCACCAGTGACGGGCAGGCGAACACTGAAGCTTTCTTT
size: many
V: TRBV24-1
D: -
length: 14
J: TRBJ1-1

CDR3: CASSLNGGETQYF
DNA: TGTGCCAGCAGCTTAAACGGTGGGGAGACCCAGTACTTC
size: many
V: TRBV7-9
D: -
length: 13
J: TRBJ2-5

CDR3: CASSPIAYQPQHF
DNA: TGTGCCAGTAGTCCAATAGCTTATCAGCCCCAGCATTTT
size: -
V: TRBV19
D: -
length: 13
J: TRBJ1-5

CDR3: CASSGWGQGYTEAFF
DNA: TGTGCCAGCAGTGGGTGGGGACAGGGGTACACTGAAGCTTTCTTT
size: few
V: TRBV2
D: TRBD1
length: 15
J: TRBJ1-1

CDR3: CASSYLAGTAEAFF
DNA: TGTGCCAGCAGTTACCTTGCGGGCACTGCTGAAGCTTTCTTT
size: few
V: TRBV6-5
D: -
length: 14
J: TRBJ1-1

CDR3: CASSLEASLGYEQYF
DNA: TGTGCCAGCAGCTTGGAAGCGTCCCTGGGGTACGAGCAGTACTTC
size: -
V: TRBV7-9
D: -
length: 15
J: TRBJ2-7

CDR3: CASSFRTSGSRGTGELFF
DNA: TGCGCCAGCAGCTTTCGGACTAGCGGGAGCCGCGGCACCGGGGAGCTGTTTTTT
size: -
V: TRBV5-1
D: TRBD2
length: 18
J: TRBJ2-2

CDR3: CAISDWGYEPQHF
DNA: TGTGCCATCAGCGACTGGGGGTATGAGCCCCAGCATTTT
size: -
V: TRBV10-3
D: -
length: 13
J: TRBJ1-5

CDR3: CASSEDRVNEKLFF
DNA: TGTGCCAGCAGTGAGGACAGGGTAAATGAAAAACTGTTTTTT
size: many
V: TRBV2
D: TRBD1
length: 14
J: TRBJ1-4

CDR3: CASSLEAGKNTEAFF
DNA: TGTGCCAGCAGCTTGGAGGCAGGAAAGAACACTGAAGCTTTCTTT
size: -
V: TRBV5-6
D: -
length: 15
J: TRBJ1-1

CDR3: CSVEEGWTSSGANVLTF
DNA: TGCAGCGTTGAAGAGGGGTGGACGAGCTCTGGGGCCAACGTCCTGACTTTC
size: many
V: TRBV29-1
D: -
length: 17
J: TRBJ2-6

CDR3: CASSQDSIGEAPYGYTF
DNA: TGTGCCAGCAGCCAAGATTCCATCGGGGAAGCACCATATGGCTACACCTTC
size: -
V: TRBV14
D: -
length: 17
J: TRBJ1-2

CDR3: CASSYLTSGSPYEQYF
DNA: TGTGCCAGCAGTTATCTAACTAGCGGGAGCCCCTACGAGCAGTACTTC
size: -
V: TRBV2
D: TRBD2
length: 16
J: TRBJ2-7

CDR3: CSARTEGQPQHF
DNA: TGCAGTGCTCGGACAGAGGGTCAGCCCCAGCATTTT
size: many
V: TRBV20-1
D: -
length: 12
J: TRBJ1-5

CDR3: CASSSSHSGGLKQYF
DNA: TGTGCCAGCAGTTCTAGCCATAGCGGAGGCCTTAAGCAGTACTTC
size: few
V: TRBV12-3/TRBV12-4
D: -
length: 15
J: TRBJ2-7

CDR3: CASSRGSPLGLVYEQYF
DNA: TGTGCCAGCAGCCGCGGGTCCCCTCTTGGACTCGTCTACGAGCAGTACTTC
size: -
V: TRBV7-9
D: -
length: 17
J: TRBJ2-7

CDR3: CATSSPVLSGNTIYF
DNA: TGTGCCACCAGCAGCCCCGTCCTCTCTGGAAACACCATATATTTT
size: many
V: TRBV15
D: -
length: 15
J: TRBJ1-3

CDR3: CACSARRAPGQPQHF
DNA: TGTGCCTGCAGTGCCCGAAGGGCCCCGGGGCAGCCCCAGCATTTT
size: -
V: TRBV2
D: -
length: 15
J: TRBJ1-5

CDR3: CASSYLGTSGRKTQYF
DNA: TGTGCCAGCAGTTATTTGGGGACTAGCGGGAGGAAGACCCAGTACTTC
size: -
V: TRBV6-5
D: TRBD2
length: 16
J: TRBJ2-5

CDR3: CSAPRTSANSPLHF
DNA: TGCAGTGCTCCCAGGACTTCGGCGAATTCACCCCTCCACTTT
size: -
V: TRBV20-1
D: -
length: 14
J: TRBJ1-6

CDR3: CASSPARDSAGANVLTF
DNA: TGCGCCAGCAGCCCGGCTCGGGACAGCGCTGGGGCCAACGTCCTGACTTTC
size: -
V: TRBV7-8
D: TRBD1
length: 17
J: TRBJ2-6

CDR3: CASSQDPGAEQYF
DNA: TGTGCCAGCAGCCAAGATCCCGGGGCTGAGCAGTACTTC
size: few
V: TRBV7-9
D: -
length: 13
J: TRBJ2-7

CDR3: CSAGGLAEAFF
DNA: TGCAGTGCTGGGGGGTTGGCTGAAGCTTTCTTT
size: -
V: TRBV20-1
D: -
length: 11
J: TRBJ1-1

CDR3: CASSSGVGNTEAFF
DNA: TGTGCCAGTAGTTCGGGGGTTGGGAACACTGAAGCTTTCTTT
size: -
V: TRBV19
D: -
length: 14
J: TRBJ1-1

CDR3: CASSDPSTGRYYGYTF
DNA: TGTGCCAGCAGTGACCCTTCGACAGGACGGTACTATGGCTACACCTTC
size: -
V: TRBV2
D: -
length: 16
J: TRBJ1-2

CDR3: CASSYMRTSAYEQYF
DNA: TGTGCCAGCAGTTACATGCGGACTAGCGCCTACGAGCAGTACTTC
size: many
V: TRBV6-5
D: TRBD2
length: 15
J: TRBJ2-7

CDR3: CASSFTRGQGAVGELFF
DNA: TGTGCCAGCAGCTTCACCAGGGGACAGGGGGCGGTCGGGGAGCTGTTTTTT
size: -
V: TRBV7-3
D: TRBD1
length: 17
J: TRBJ2-2

CDR3: CASSLVAGGFVAGELFF
DNA: TGTGCCAGCAGCTTAGTTGCGGGTGGATTTGTGGCCGGGGAGCTGTTTTTT
size: many
V: TRBV7-8
D: -
length: 17
J: TRBJ2-2

CDR3: CSARDGGPDETQYF
DNA: TGCAGTGCTAGAGATGGAGGGCCGGACGAGACCCAGTACTTC
size: -
V: TRBV20-1
D: -
length: 14
J: TRBJ2-5

CDR3: CASSDLGLAGGNTGELFF
DNA: TGTGCCAGCAGTGACCTTGGACTAGCGGGAGGAAACACCGGGGAGCTGTTTTTT
size: -
V: TRBV2
D: TRBD2
length: 18
J: TRBJ2-2

CDR3: CSVVMGYYGYTF
DNA: TGCAGCGTAGTGATGGGATACTATGGCTACACCTTC
size: -
V: TRBV29-1
D: -
length: 12
J: TRBJ1-2

CDR3: CASSVSGNSETQYF
DNA: TGTGCCAGCAGCGTGAGCGGGAACTCAGAGACCCAGTACTTC
size: -
V: TRBV5-4
D: TRBD2
length: 14
J: TRBJ2-5

CDR3: CASSDGTGTSYEQYF
DNA: TGTGCCAGCAGCGACGGGACAGGGACATCCTACGAGCAGTACTTC
size: -
V: TRBV9
D: TRBD1
length: 15
J: TRBJ2-7

CDR3: CATSDTRTGGDQETQYF
DNA: TGTGCCACCAGTGACACGAGGACAGGGGGCGATCAAGAGACCCAGTACTTC
size: many
V: TRBV24-1
D: TRBD1
length: 17
J: TRBJ2-5

CDR3: CASSPRDSLRPNTIYF
DNA: TGTGCCAGCAGTCCTCGGGACTCCCTCCGCCCGAACACCATATATTTT
size: -
V: TRBV2
D: -
length: 16
J: TRBJ1-3

CDR3: CASRTIDTEAFF
DNA: TGTGCCAGCAGGACCATTGACACTGAAGCTTTCTTT
size: many
V: TRBV2
D: -
length: 12
J: TRBJ1-1

CDR3: CASSSETRRQETQYF
DNA: TGTGCCAGCAGCTCAGAGACTAGACGCCAAGAGACCCAGTACTTC
size: few
V: TRBV7-9
D: -
length: 15
J: TRBJ2-5

CDR3: CAGRPSGAYEQYF
DNA: TGTGCCGGCCGGCCTAGCGGGGCCTACGAGCAGTACTTC
size: -
V: TRBV7-6
D: TRBD2
length: 13
J: TRBJ2-7

CDR3: CASRRGRRDRGQETQYF
DNA: TGTGCCAGCAGGAGGGGCCGCCGGGACAGGGGGCAAGAGACCCAGTACTTC
size: -
V: TRBV7-3
D: TRBD1
length: 17
J: TRBJ2-5

CDR3: CASSQGAGGSEQYF
DNA: TGTGCCAGCAGCCAAGGTGCGGGGGGTTCCGAGCAGTACTTC
size: -
V: TRBV7-9
D: TRBD2
length: 14
J: TRBJ2-7

CDR3: CASRIRDRSYEQYF
DNA: TGTGCCAGTCGAATTAGGGACAGGTCCTACGAGCAGTACTTC
size: many
V: TRBV10-3
D: TRBD1
length: 14
J: TRBJ2-7

CDR3: CASSLFGGHGYTF
DNA: TGTGCCAGCAGCTTATTCGGGGGGCATGGCTACACCTTC
size: -
V: TRBV7-2
D: -
length: 13
J: TRBJ1-2

CDR3: CASSLEPTGTGNYGYTF
DNA: TGTGCCAGCAGCTTAGAACCCACCGGGACAGGGAACTATGGCTACACCTTC
size: few
V: TRBV7-8
D: TRBD1
length: 17
J: TRBJ1-2

CDR3: CASWRGYDRTSYEQYF
DNA: TGCGCCAGCTGGAGGGGTTATGACCGAACCTCCTACGAGCAGTACTTC
size: -
V: TRBV5-1
D: -
length: 16
J: TRBJ2-7

CDR3: CASSIDPRFRGLRQPQHF
DNA: TGTGCCAGTAGTATAGATCCCCGTTTTCGAGGGCTTAGACAGCCCCAGCATTTT
size: -
V: TRBV19
D: -
length: 18
J: TRBJ1-5

CDR3: CASTGGGVNTEAFF
DNA: TGTGCCAGCACCGGAGGGGGGGTGAACACTGAAGCTTTCTTT
size: -
V: TRBV2
D: -
length: 14
J: TRBJ1-1

CDR3: CASTSWAGARGYTF
DNA: TGTGCCAGCACAAGTTGGGCAGGGGCGCGTGGCTACACCTTC
size: -
V: TRBV25-1
D: -
length: 14
J: TRBJ1-2

CDR3: CASSLVTSGQETQYF
DNA: TGTGCCAGCAGCTTGGTGACTAGCGGGCAAGAGACCCAGTACTTC
size: few
V: TRBV7-2
D: TRBD2
length: 15
J: TRBJ2-5

CDR3: CSVGGGSNGYTF
DNA: TGCAGCGTTGGTGGGGGGTCGAATGGCTACACCTTC
size: many
V: TRBV29-1
D: -
length: 12
J: TRBJ1-2

CDR3: CASSPSGGGYEQYF
DNA: TGTGCCAGCAGCCCTAGCGGCGGAGGCTACGAGCAGTACTTC
size: many
V: TRBV7-8
D: TRBD2
length: 14
J: TRBJ2-7

CDR3: CASRAGTVNSPLHF
DNA: TGCGCCAGCCGTGCTGGGACAGTAAATTCACCCCTCCACTTT
size: many
V: TRBV4-1
D: TRBD1
length: 14
J: TRBJ1-6

CDR3: CASSQARNPYEQYF
DNA: TGCGCCAGCAGCCAAGCGCGGAACCCCTACGAGCAGTACTTC
size: few
V: TRBV7-8
D: -
length: 14
J: TRBJ2-7

CDR3: CASSYRAAGGYEQYF
DNA: TGTGCCAGCAGTTACCGGGCGGCAGGGGGCTACGAGCAGTACTTC
size: few
V: TRBV7-2
D: TRBD1
length: 15
J: TRBJ2-7